The 14 T cell receptor beta chains given below trace back to one sample, sequenced in a study of vaccination and CD4 T cells after COVID-19 (dated by TCRdb to the early 2020s). The time point tag for this specimen amounts to: late sampling 161 to 241 days after vaccination in three convalescent patients. In the paper's terms, the treatment or condition label means: approximately nine-day PBMC culture with coronavirus spike peptide pools or control peptides (ViraFEST assay). To prepare the library, PCR was applied. These reads were obtained on an Illumina iSeq 100. At the Johns Hopkins FTIC core, DNA from the cultured CD4+ T cells underwent TCR sequencing with the Oncomine TCR Beta short-read assay. The public reads were reprocessed in TCRdb via fastp at Q25 and MiXCR, keeping in-frame beta chains. CDR3 protein sequences are deduplicated, and each keeps its most common genes and DNA. The sample includes under 20,000 distinct CDR3 sequences, with around 52% observed a single time. Jointly, the top ten make up 21% of the sample.

For these TCRs, the target antigens are not known. The starting material was CD4+ T cells from blood, cultured in vitro, obtained about 7 months after SARS-CoV-2 vaccination. The receptors originated from a human donor who had recovered from COVID-19.

This sequence joins TRBV7-2 and TRBJ2-3; D gene ambiguous. V shed 5 bases and J shed 2 bases, with 11 bases lying between them. The V gene's germline CDR1 is SGHTA and CDR2 FQGNSA. CDR3 length equals 14 residues. As DNA, the CDR3 is TGTGCCAGCAGCGAGATGGCGGCCACAGATACGCAGTATTTT. This sequence encodes CASSEMAATDTQYF.

The chain uses TRBV6-5 and TRBJ1-1; 7 positions agree with TRBD1. The junction had 5 bases not matched to a gene; V was cut back by 0 bases and J by 1 base. CDR1 is MNHEY and CDR2 is SVGAGI in the germline V gene. The CDR3 extends over 16 amino acids. Written as DNA, the CDR3 is TGTGCCAGCAGTTACTCGAGATACAGGGGGAACACTGAAGCTTTCTTT. Its translation: CASSYSRYRGNTEAFF.

As DNA, the CDR3 is TGTGCCAGCGAGCGGACAGGATACAATGAGCAGTTCTTC. Translated: CASERTGYNEQFF. J is TRBJ2-1 and V is TRBV2; 7 bases are shared with TRBD1. From germline, CDR1 is SNHLY and CDR2 FYNNEI. The CDR3 sequence is 13 residues long. V lost 8 bases and J lost 4; bases outside the gene matches: 5.

This chain uses TRBV15 with TRBJ1-6; D is ambiguous. CDR1 is LNHNV, CDR2 YYDKDF, per germline (reference sequence). The CDR3 sequence is 14 residues long. V dropped 0 bases and J dropped 8 bases, with 8 bases sitting between them. CDR3 nucleotide sequence: TGTGCCACCAGCAGAGATCTTTTGGATTCACCCCTCCACTTT. Translation: CATSRDLLDSPLHF. The full variable domain, its missing parts supplied by reference TRBV15 and TRBJ1-6, is DAMVIQNPRYQVTQFGKPVTLSCSQTLNHNVMYWYQQKSSQAPKLLFHYYDKDFNNEADTPDNFQSRRPNTSFCFLDIRSPGLGDTAMYLCATSRDLLDSPLHFGNGTRLTVT.

V is TRBV2 and J is TRBJ1-2, with TRBD1 matching 7 bases. The CDR3 sequence is 15 residues long. Looked up from germline, CDR1 is SNHLY and CDR2 is FYNNEI. V dropped 5 bases and J dropped 4; count of bases not matched to a gene: 10. The CDR3 region is CASSTEGARGYGYTF. CDR3 DNA sequence: TGTGCCAGCAGTACCGAGGGGGCGCGGGGCTATGGCTACACCTTC.

This chain uses TRBV7-6 with TRBJ2-7; the match to TRBD2 covers 9 bases. The V and J ends lost 5 bases and 0 bases, in that order; junction bases with no gene match: 2. The germline gives CDR1 SGHVS, CDR2 FNYEAQ. This CDR3 region has 14 residues. CDR3 nucleotide sequence: TGTGCCAGCAGCCAACTAGCGGGCTCCTACGAGCAGTACTTC. Encoded protein: CASSQLAGSYEQYF.

This chain connects TRBV7-8 to TRBJ2-5, with D unresolved. The length of the CDR3 is 13 residues. Germline V lookup: CDR1 SGHVS, CDR2 FQNEAQ. With 4 bases removed from V and 4 bases from J, the gap between germline ends came to 10 bases. The CDR3 coding sequence is TGTGCCAGCAGCTATACCAACTCAGAGACCCAGTACTTC. Its translation is CASSYTNSETQYF. Based on the CDR3 plus reference TRBV7-8 and TRBJ2-5, the full variable domain is GAGVSQSPRYKVAKRGQDVALRCDPISGHVSLFWYQQALGQGPEFLTYFQNEAQLDKSGLPSDRFFAERPEGSVSTLKIQRTQQEDSAVYLCASSYTNSETQYFGPGTRLLVL.

The chain recombines TRBV5-6 with TRBJ1-2, with TRBD1 matching 7 bases. In germline, CDR1 is SGHDT, CDR2 YYEEEE. The ends lost 5 bases at V and 3 bases at J; junction bases unmatched: 10. The CDR3 runs to 15 residues. Here the CDR3 DNA reads TGTGCCAGCAGGCCGGCGGGACAGATACACTATGGCTACACCTTC. Encoded protein: CASRPAGQIHYGYTF.

Only a few counts were recorded for this clonotype. Mismatch with germline at one junction end may stem from a read error. The chain joins TRBV7-7 to TRBJ2-5; D perhaps matches TRBD1 (5 bases). The germline V gene has CDR1 SSHAT and CDR2 FNYEAQ (reference sequence). CDR3 size: 15 residues. The CDR3 DNA reads TGTGCTAGCAGCGCCGGGCCCCAGGGACAAGAGACCCAGTACTTC. Protein product: CASSAGPQGQETQYF.

This chain uses TRBV18 with TRBJ1-1; D gene uncertain. The V gene's germline CDR1 is KGHSH and CDR2 LQKENI. The V and J ends lost 2 bases and 11 bases respectively, with 15 bases between them. The CDR3 covers 13 residues. As DNA, the CDR3 is TGTGCCAGCTCACCAGACCCCACACGGAAGGCTTTCTTT. Translating it yields CASSPDPTRKAFF. Combining the CDR3 with reference TRBV18 and TRBJ1-1 gives the whole variable domain NAGVMQNPRHLVRRRGQEARLRCSPMKGHSHVYWYRQLPEEGLKFMVYLQKENIIDESGMPKERFSAEFPKEGPSILRIQQVVRGDSAAYFCASSPDPTRKAFFGQGTRLTVV.

The chain recombines TRBV7-2 with TRBJ2-3; D is possibly TRBD1 or TRBD2 (5 bases each). Per the germline V gene, CDR1 is SGHTA and CDR2 is FQGNSA. V shed 6 bases and J shed 0 bases, with 10 bases lying between them. The CDR3 runs 14 residues. The CDR3 reads CASRGTLSTDTQYF. CDR3 sequence (DNA): TGTGCCAGCAGGGGGACCCTTAGCACAGATACGCAGTATTTT.

The chain joins TRBV12-3 or TRBV12-4 to TRBJ2-5, with 10 bases lining up with TRBD2. With V trimmed by 3 bases and J by 3 bases, 4 bases remained unmatched. This CDR3 has 15 residues. CDR3 nucleotide sequence: TGTGCCAGCAGTTTTGGACTAGCGGAGAAAGAGACCCAGTACTTC. Its translation is CASSFGLAEKETQYF.

The sample holds a few counts of this clonotype. V is TRBV5-1 and J is TRBJ2-3; TRBD2 is a possible D gene (6 bases). Trimming left V 5 bases short and J 1 base short, with 14 bases between. The CDR3 runs to 15 residues. Germline CDR1 reads SGHRS; CDR2 reads YFSETQ. The CDR3 region has the DNA TGCGCCAGCAGTTCGACTAGTTTCGGCACAGATACGCAGTATTTT. It codes for CASSSTSFGTDTQYF.

The CDR3 DNA reads as TGCAGTGTTCTACCCGGCGCGCAGGGGGACTATGGCTACACCTTC. Translated: CSVLPGAQGDYGYTF. This sequence joins TRBV20-1 and TRBJ1-2; TRBD1 matches at 7 bases. The V gene end was trimmed by 7 bases and the J gene end by 3 bases; junction bases not matched to a gene: 14. The germline gives CDR1 DFQATT, CDR2 SNEGSKA (reference sequence). The CDR3 contains 15 residues.